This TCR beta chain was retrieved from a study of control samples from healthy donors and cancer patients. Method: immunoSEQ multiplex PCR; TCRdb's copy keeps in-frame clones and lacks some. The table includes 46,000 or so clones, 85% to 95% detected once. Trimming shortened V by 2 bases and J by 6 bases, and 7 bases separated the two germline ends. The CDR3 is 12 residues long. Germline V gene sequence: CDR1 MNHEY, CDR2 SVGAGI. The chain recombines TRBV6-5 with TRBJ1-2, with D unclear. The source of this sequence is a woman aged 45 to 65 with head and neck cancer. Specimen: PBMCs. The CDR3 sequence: CASSYAGDGYTF. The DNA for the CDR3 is TGTGCCAGCAGTTACGCAGGCGATGGCTACACCTTC.